This T cell receptor (beta chain) was captured by sequencing in a study of CXCR3-negative and CXCR3-positive naive CD8 T cells. CDR1 is MDHEN, CDR2 SYDVKM, per germline. The CDR3 is made up of 15 amino acids. The method, 5' RACE with UMI labels, was used to prepare the TRB cDNA libraries. TCRdb reanalyzed the 5' RACE reads and collapses them to one entry per CDR3 protein, without DNA. The sample holds tens of thousands of distinct CDR3 sequences. What was sequenced was naive CXCR3- CD8+ T cells from blood. Specified subset: CD45RO-CCR7+CD27+CD95- naive CD8+ T cells lacking CXCR3 (TNR3-). The clonotype was recovered from a human donor in good health. Some clones in this sample may be carry-over from other donors' samples. The rearrangement joins TRBV28 to TRBJ2-5; with no DNA, the TCRdb D assignment of TRBD1 cannot be verified. This CDR3 reads CASRLTGPFGETQYF.